Listed below are T cell receptor beta chains from one sample, sequenced in a study of blood T cells in healthy people across ages. TCRdb re-analysed the 5' RACE reads in MiXCR, keeping a single row per CDR3 protein. This table holds hundreds of thousands of distinct CDR3 sequences, 20% to 25% found once. The sample comprised blood. These receptor sequences come from a man between 65 and 85 years old in good health. Both conserved end residues are part of each CDR3. Each record gives: J gene, clone size, V gene, D gene, CDR3 protein, CDR3 DNA. The D gene is left open where the match is weak. For some rows the clone size is stated as once, few or many, or as a class when expanded; others skip it.

j_gene: TRBJ2-4; abundance: few; v_gene: TRBV12-3/TRBV12-4; d_gene: .; CDR3aa: CASSLEGMGAKNIQYF; CDR3nt: TGTGCCAGCAGTTTAGAAGGGATGGGGGCCAAAAACATTCAGTACTTC
j_gene: TRBJ2-7; abundance: .; v_gene: TRBV27; d_gene: TRBD2; CDR3aa: CASSRTVAGGPWNEQYF; CDR3nt: TGTGCCAGCAGCCGAACTGTAGCGGGAGGGCCTTGGAACGAGCAGTACTTC
j_gene: TRBJ2-1; abundance: .; v_gene: TRBV7-9; d_gene: .; CDR3aa: CASSPLPGASLDEQFF; CDR3nt: TGTGCCAGCAGCCCGTTACCGGGAGCATCTCTGGATGAGCAGTTCTTC
j_gene: TRBJ1-1; abundance: .; v_gene: TRBV7-9; d_gene: .; CDR3aa: CASSFRVGTEAFF; CDR3nt: TGTGCCAGCAGTTTCAGGGTAGGCACTGAAGCTTTCTTT
j_gene: TRBJ1-2; abundance: .; v_gene: TRBV3-1; d_gene: .; CDR3aa: CASSQDGRGSYTF; CDR3nt: TGTGCCAGCAGCCAAGATGGGAGGGGCAGCTACACCTTC
j_gene: TRBJ1-2; abundance: once; v_gene: TRBV28; d_gene: TRBD1; CDR3aa: CASSSAATGFGYTF; CDR3nt: TGTGCCAGCAGTTCGGCAGCGACAGGGTTTGGCTACACCTTC
j_gene: TRBJ2-5; abundance: .; v_gene: TRBV11-2; d_gene: TRBD2; CDR3aa: CASSHTYLGLAGGPYEQYF; CDR3nt: TGTGCCAGCAGCCATACTTACCTCGGACTAGCGGGAGGGCCATATGAGCAGTACTTC
j_gene: TRBJ2-1; abundance: few; v_gene: TRBV28; d_gene: .; CDR3aa: CASRLNWGNEQFF; CDR3nt: TGTGCCAGCAGACTCAACTGGGGCAATGAGCAGTTCTTC
j_gene: TRBJ1-5; abundance: .; v_gene: TRBV4-1; d_gene: .; CDR3aa: CASSLRLDYQPQHF; CDR3nt: TGCGCCAGCAGCTTACGATTAGACTATCAGCCCCAGCATTTT
j_gene: TRBJ1-5; abundance: .; v_gene: TRBV19; d_gene: TRBD1; CDR3aa: CASSKSTGGGNQPQHF; CDR3nt: TGTGCCAGTAGTAAATCGACAGGGGGCGGCAATCAGCCCCAGCATTTT
j_gene: TRBJ1-6; abundance: .; v_gene: TRBV28; d_gene: TRBD1; CDR3aa: CASSLQTGGGRSLHF; CDR3nt: TGTGCCAGCAGTTTACAGACAGGGGGCGGTCGATCCCTCCACTTT
j_gene: TRBJ2-4; abundance: .; v_gene: TRBV20-1; d_gene: .; CDR3aa: CSSRPLAKNIQYF; CDR3nt: TGCAGTTCGCGCCCTTTAGCCAAAAACATTCAGTACTTC
j_gene: TRBJ1-4; abundance: .; v_gene: TRBV7-9; d_gene: TRBD1; CDR3aa: CASSLASGQAEKLFF; CDR3nt: TGTGCCAGCAGCTTAGCGTCGGGACAGGCCGAAAAACTGTTTTTT
j_gene: TRBJ1-2; abundance: .; v_gene: TRBV12-3/TRBV12-4; d_gene: .; CDR3aa: CASFRGGDYGYTF; CDR3nt: TGTGCCAGTTTCAGGGGTGGTGACTATGGCTACACCTTC
j_gene: TRBJ2-5; abundance: .; v_gene: TRBV27; d_gene: .; CDR3aa: CASSLGLRSQETQYF; CDR3nt: TGTGCCAGCAGTTTAGGGTTGAGGTCCCAAGAGACCCAGTACTTC
j_gene: TRBJ2-1; abundance: few; v_gene: TRBV28; d_gene: .; CDR3aa: CASSYQSSRSIYNEQFF; CDR3nt: TGTGCCAGCAGTTACCAATCCTCCAGGTCAATCTACAATGAGCAGTTCTTC
j_gene: TRBJ1-4; abundance: medium-sized; v_gene: TRBV2; d_gene: .; CDR3aa: CASSETAGSREKLFF; CDR3nt: TGTGCCAGCAGTGAGACGGCAGGGAGTCGCGAAAAACTGTTTTTT
j_gene: TRBJ2-5; abundance: .; v_gene: TRBV15; d_gene: TRBD2; CDR3aa: CATSRDKEAGVETQYF; CDR3nt: TGTGCCACCAGCAGAGATAAAGAAGCGGGAGTTGAGACCCAGTACTTC
j_gene: TRBJ1-6; abundance: many; v_gene: TRBV7-2; d_gene: .; CDR3aa: CASSLGQPNSPLHF; CDR3nt: TGTGCCAGCAGCTTAGGACAGCCTAATTCACCCCTCCACTTT
j_gene: TRBJ2-5; abundance: many; v_gene: TRBV29-1; d_gene: TRBD2; CDR3aa: CSVGLAETQYF; CDR3nt: TGCAGCGTCGGACTAGCGGAGACCCAGTACTTC
j_gene: TRBJ2-3; abundance: .; v_gene: TRBV27; d_gene: .; CDR3aa: CASIPLVLVTDTQYF; CDR3nt: TGTGCCAGCATCCCCCTCGTACTAGTCACAGATACGCAGTATTTT
j_gene: TRBJ1-5; abundance: few; v_gene: TRBV5-1; d_gene: .; CDR3aa: CASSLVGGSNQPQHF; CDR3nt: TGTGCCAGCAGCTTAGTGGGCGGAAGCAATCAGCCCCAGCATTTT
j_gene: TRBJ2-1; abundance: .; v_gene: TRBV9; d_gene: .; CDR3aa: CASSSSWDGRHNEQFF; CDR3nt: TGTGCCAGCAGCTCGTCTTGGGACGGCCGACACAATGAGCAGTTCTTC
j_gene: TRBJ1-1; abundance: few; v_gene: TRBV12-3/TRBV12-4; d_gene: .; CDR3aa: CASSLVWTGNTEAFF; CDR3nt: TGTGCCAGCAGTTTAGTGTGGACTGGGAACACTGAAGCTTTCTTT
j_gene: TRBJ2-1; abundance: many; v_gene: TRBV7-7; d_gene: .; CDR3aa: CASSWGTNNEQFF; CDR3nt: TGTGCTAGCAGCTGGGGCACGAACAATGAGCAGTTCTTC
j_gene: TRBJ2-3; abundance: .; v_gene: TRBV20-1; d_gene: .; CDR3aa: CSAREAPSTDTQYF; CDR3nt: TGCAGTGCTAGAGAGGCCCCCAGCACAGATACGCAGTATTTT
j_gene: TRBJ2-7; abundance: .; v_gene: TRBV5-1; d_gene: TRBD2; CDR3aa: CASSSGGGQGSYEQYF; CDR3nt: TGCGCCAGCAGCTCCGGCGGGGGTCAGGGATCCTACGAGCAGTACTTC
j_gene: TRBJ2-7; abundance: few; v_gene: TRBV2; d_gene: TRBD2; CDR3aa: CASSATSGRAGEQYF; CDR3nt: TGTGCCAGCAGCGCAACTAGCGGGAGGGCTGGGGAGCAGTACTTC
j_gene: TRBJ2-1; abundance: few; v_gene: TRBV2; d_gene: .; CDR3aa: CASKLGSYNEQFF; CDR3nt: TGTGCCAGCAAGCTTGGCTCCTACAATGAGCAGTTCTTC
j_gene: TRBJ1-2; abundance: many; v_gene: TRBV7-9; d_gene: TRBD1; CDR3aa: CASSFSTGNYGYTF; CDR3nt: TGTGCCAGCAGCTTTTCGACAGGGAACTATGGCTACACCTTC
j_gene: TRBJ1-3; abundance: .; v_gene: TRBV20-1; d_gene: .; CDR3aa: CSANRVRSGNTIYF; CDR3nt: TGCAGTGCGAACAGGGTCCGCTCTGGAAACACCATATATTTT
j_gene: TRBJ2-3; abundance: .; v_gene: TRBV2; d_gene: .; CDR3aa: CASSLEAETSTDTQYF; CDR3nt: TGTGCCAGCAGCCTCGAGGCGGAGACTAGCACAGATACGCAGTATTTT
j_gene: TRBJ2-1; abundance: .; v_gene: TRBV4-2; d_gene: TRBD2; CDR3aa: CASSQGLAGERDNEQFF; CDR3nt: TGTGCCAGCAGCCAAGGGTTAGCGGGAGAACGCGACAATGAGCAGTTCTTC
j_gene: TRBJ2-5; abundance: .; v_gene: TRBV5-1; d_gene: .; CDR3aa: CASSFGGVSTQTQYF; CDR3nt: TGCGCCAGCAGCTTCGGAGGGGTTTCCACCCAGACCCAGTACTTC
j_gene: TRBJ2-1; abundance: few; v_gene: TRBV18; d_gene: TRBD1; CDR3aa: CASSPATGSYNEQFF; CDR3nt: TGTGCCAGCTCACCGGCGACAGGGTCCTACAATGAGCAGTTCTTC
j_gene: TRBJ2-7; abundance: .; v_gene: TRBV7-2; d_gene: TRBD2; CDR3aa: CASSQQTSVSYEQYF; CDR3nt: TGTGCCAGCAGCCAACAGACTAGCGTCTCCTACGAGCAGTACTTC
j_gene: TRBJ2-5; abundance: few; v_gene: TRBV4-1; d_gene: .; CDR3aa: CASSQDLRGRGETQYF; CDR3nt: TGCGCCAGCAGCCAAGATCTGAGGGGGAGGGGAGAGACCCAGTACTTC
j_gene: TRBJ1-6; abundance: few; v_gene: TRBV2; d_gene: TRBD1; CDR3aa: CASRSGTGHNSPLHF; CDR3nt: TGTGCCAGCAGGTCCGGGACAGGGCATAATTCACCCCTCCACTTT
j_gene: TRBJ2-3; abundance: .; v_gene: TRBV20-1; d_gene: TRBD2; CDR3aa: CSVLGLAGGKYTDTQYF; CDR3nt: TGCAGTGTTCTGGGACTAGCGGGAGGGAAATACACAGATACGCAGTATTTT
j_gene: TRBJ1-2; abundance: .; v_gene: TRBV2; d_gene: TRBD1; CDR3aa: CASRGTGVNYGYTF; CDR3nt: TGTGCCAGCAGGGGGACAGGGGTTAATTATGGCTACACCTTC
j_gene: TRBJ2-2; abundance: few; v_gene: TRBV29-1; d_gene: .; CDR3aa: CSVAGTSANTGELFF; CDR3nt: TGCAGCGTGGCCGGGACCAGCGCGAACACCGGGGAGCTGTTTTTT
j_gene: TRBJ2-1; abundance: .; v_gene: TRBV5-1; d_gene: .; CDR3aa: CASSPMAIAYNEQLF; CDR3nt: TGCGCCAGCAGCCCTATGGCGATCGCCTACAATGAGCAGCTCTTC
j_gene: TRBJ2-7; abundance: .; v_gene: TRBV6-6; d_gene: TRBD2; CDR3aa: CASSATSRLSYEQYF; CDR3nt: TGTGCCAGCAGTGCGACTAGCCGACTGTCCTACGAGCAGTACTTC
j_gene: TRBJ2-3; abundance: .; v_gene: TRBV12-3/TRBV12-4; d_gene: .; CDR3aa: CASSLERFTDTQYF; CDR3nt: TGTGCCAGCAGTTTAGAGCGGTTTACAGATACGCAGTATTTT
j_gene: TRBJ2-2; abundance: .; v_gene: TRBV12-3/TRBV12-4; d_gene: TRBD2; CDR3aa: CANTLRGVTGELFF; CDR3nt: TGTGCCAACACCCTTCGGGGGGTCACCGGGGAGCTGTTTTTT
j_gene: TRBJ1-2; abundance: .; v_gene: TRBV28; d_gene: .; CDR3aa: CASSPGTPGIYGYTF; CDR3nt: TGTGCCAGCAGCCCCGGGACCCCAGGGATCTATGGCTACACCTTC
j_gene: TRBJ2-1; abundance: .; v_gene: TRBV5-1; d_gene: TRBD1; CDR3aa: CASSLGQGGIYNEQFF; CDR3nt: TGCGCCAGCAGCCTGGGACAGGGGGGAATTTACAATGAGCAGTTCTTC
j_gene: TRBJ2-7; abundance: few; v_gene: TRBV21-1; d_gene: .; CDR3aa: CASSKGSGRSSYEQYF; CDR3nt: TGTGCCAGCAGCAAAGGTAGCGGGAGGAGCTCCTACGAGCAGTACTTC
j_gene: TRBJ2-2; abundance: few; v_gene: TRBV5-1; d_gene: .; CDR3aa: CASSFFQNTGELFF; CDR3nt: TGCGCCAGCAGCTTCTTCCAGAACACCGGGGAGCTGTTTTTT
j_gene: TRBJ2-7; abundance: .; v_gene: TRBV7-9; d_gene: TRBD1; CDR3aa: CASSFGTGISYEQYF; CDR3nt: TGTGCCAGCAGCTTTGGGACAGGGATCTCCTACGAGCAGTACTTC
j_gene: TRBJ2-4; abundance: .; v_gene: TRBV14; d_gene: TRBD1; CDR3aa: CASSQDIGGGIQYF; CDR3nt: TGTGCCAGCAGCCAAGATATAGGGGGCGGCATTCAGTACTTC